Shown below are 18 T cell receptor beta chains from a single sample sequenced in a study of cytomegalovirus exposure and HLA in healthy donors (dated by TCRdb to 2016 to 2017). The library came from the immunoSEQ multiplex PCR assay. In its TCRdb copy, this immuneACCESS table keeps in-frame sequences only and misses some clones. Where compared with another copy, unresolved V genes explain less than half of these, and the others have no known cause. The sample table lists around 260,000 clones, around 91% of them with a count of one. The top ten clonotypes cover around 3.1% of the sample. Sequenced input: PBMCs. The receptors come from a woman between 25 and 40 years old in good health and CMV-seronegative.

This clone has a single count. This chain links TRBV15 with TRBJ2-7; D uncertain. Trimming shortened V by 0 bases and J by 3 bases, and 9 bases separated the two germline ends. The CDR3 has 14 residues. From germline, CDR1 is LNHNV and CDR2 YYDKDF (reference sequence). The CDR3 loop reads CATSRDRWNYEQYF. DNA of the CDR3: TGTGCCACCAGCAGAGATCGGTGGAACTACGAGCAGTACTTC.

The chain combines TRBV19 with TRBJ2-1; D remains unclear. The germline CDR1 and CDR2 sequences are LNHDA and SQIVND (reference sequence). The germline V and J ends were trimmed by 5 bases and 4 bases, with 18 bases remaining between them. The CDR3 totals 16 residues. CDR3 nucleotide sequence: TGTGCCAGTAGTGTGGACCTCTCGGGTATATACAATGAGCAGTTCTTC. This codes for CASSVDLSGIYNEQFF.

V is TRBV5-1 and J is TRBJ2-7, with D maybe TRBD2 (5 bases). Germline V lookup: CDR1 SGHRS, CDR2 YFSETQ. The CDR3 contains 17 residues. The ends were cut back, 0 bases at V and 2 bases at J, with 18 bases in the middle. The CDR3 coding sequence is TGCGCCAGCAGCTTGGGACTAACCGTGATGAGAACCTACGAGCAGTACTTC. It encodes CASSLGLTVMRTYEQYF.

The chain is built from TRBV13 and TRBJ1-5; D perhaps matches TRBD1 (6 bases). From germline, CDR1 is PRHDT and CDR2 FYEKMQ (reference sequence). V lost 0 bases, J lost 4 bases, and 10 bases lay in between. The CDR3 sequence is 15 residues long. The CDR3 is CASSLGRGANQPQHF. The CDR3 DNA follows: TGTGCCAGCAGCTTAGGCAGGGGCGCAAATCAGCCCCAGCATTTT.

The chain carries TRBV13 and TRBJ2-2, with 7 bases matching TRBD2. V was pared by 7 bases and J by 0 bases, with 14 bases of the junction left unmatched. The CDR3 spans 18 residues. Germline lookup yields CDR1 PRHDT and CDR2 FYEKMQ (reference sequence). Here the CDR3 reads CASTPGGSGGTNTGELFF. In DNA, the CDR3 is TGTGCCAGCACCCCGGGGGGTAGCGGCGGGACGAACACCGGGGAGCTGTTTTTT.

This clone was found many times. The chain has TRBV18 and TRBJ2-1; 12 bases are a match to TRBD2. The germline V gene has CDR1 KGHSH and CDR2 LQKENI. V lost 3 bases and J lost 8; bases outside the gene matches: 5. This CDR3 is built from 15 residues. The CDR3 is CASSPSSGRADEQFF. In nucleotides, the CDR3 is TGTGCCAGCTCACCGTCTAGCGGGAGGGCTGATGAGCAGTTCTTC.

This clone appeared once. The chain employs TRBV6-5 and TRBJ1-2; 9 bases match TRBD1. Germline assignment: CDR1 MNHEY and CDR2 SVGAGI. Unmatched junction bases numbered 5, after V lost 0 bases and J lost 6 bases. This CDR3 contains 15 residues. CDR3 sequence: CASSYSFGQGHGYTF. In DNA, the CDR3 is TGTGCCAGCAGTTACTCTTTTGGACAGGGGCATGGCTACACCTTC.

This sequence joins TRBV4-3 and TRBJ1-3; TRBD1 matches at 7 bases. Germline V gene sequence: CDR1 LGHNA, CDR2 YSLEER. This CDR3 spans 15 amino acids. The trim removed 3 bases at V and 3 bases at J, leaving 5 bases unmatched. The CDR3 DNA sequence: TGCGCCAGCAGCCAGTGGACAGGCGGTGGAAACACCATATATTTT. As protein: CASSQWTGGGNTIYF.

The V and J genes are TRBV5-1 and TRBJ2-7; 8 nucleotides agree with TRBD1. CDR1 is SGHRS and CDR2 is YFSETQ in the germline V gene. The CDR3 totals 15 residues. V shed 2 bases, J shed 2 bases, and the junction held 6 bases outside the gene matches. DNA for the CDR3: TGCGCCAGCAGCTTCCAGGACAGGGACCCCTACGAGCAGTACTTC. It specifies CASSFQDRDPYEQYF.

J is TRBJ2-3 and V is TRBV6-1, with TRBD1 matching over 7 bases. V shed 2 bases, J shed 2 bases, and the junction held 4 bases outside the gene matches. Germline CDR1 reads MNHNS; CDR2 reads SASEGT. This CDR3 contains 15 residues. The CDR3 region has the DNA TGTGCCAGCAGTGAAACACAGGGGACCACAGATACGCAGTATTTT. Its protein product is CASSETQGTTDTQYF.

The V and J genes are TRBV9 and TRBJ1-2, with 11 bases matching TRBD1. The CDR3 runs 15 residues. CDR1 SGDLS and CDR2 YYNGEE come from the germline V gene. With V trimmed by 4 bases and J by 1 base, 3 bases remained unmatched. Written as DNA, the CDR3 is TGTGCCAGCAGCCTAGGGACAGGGGGTAACTATGGCTACACCTTC. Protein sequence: CASSLGTGGNYGYTF.

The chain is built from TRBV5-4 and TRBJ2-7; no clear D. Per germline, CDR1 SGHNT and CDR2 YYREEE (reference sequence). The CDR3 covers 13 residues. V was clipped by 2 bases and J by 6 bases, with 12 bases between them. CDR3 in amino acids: CASSFMASSEQYF. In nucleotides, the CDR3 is TGTGCCAGCAGCTTTATGGCATCGAGCGAGCAGTACTTC.

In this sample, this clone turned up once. The CDR3 region has the DNA TGTGCCAGCAGCCCCGGGACAGGAGACACAGATACGCAGTATTTT. It is translated as CASSPGTGDTDTQYF. This rearrangement joins TRBV7-3 to TRBJ2-3; 8 positions agree with TRBD1. The CDR3 consists of 15 residues. The germline V gene has CDR1 SGHTA and CDR2 FQGTGA. Trimming took 5 bases from V and 2 from J; bases not matched to a gene: 6.

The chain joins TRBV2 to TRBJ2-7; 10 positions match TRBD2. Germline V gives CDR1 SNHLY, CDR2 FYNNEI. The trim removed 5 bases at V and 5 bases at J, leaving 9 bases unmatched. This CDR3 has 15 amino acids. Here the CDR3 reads CASSPRRGLADEQYF. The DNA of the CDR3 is TGTGCCAGCAGTCCTAGACGCGGACTAGCGGACGAGCAGTACTTC. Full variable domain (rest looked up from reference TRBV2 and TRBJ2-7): EPEVTQTPSHQVTQMGQEVILRCVPISNHLYFYWYRQILGQKVEFLVSFYNNEISEKSEIFDDQFSVERPDGSNFTLKIRSTKLEDSAMYFCASSPRRGLADEQYFGPGTRLTVT.

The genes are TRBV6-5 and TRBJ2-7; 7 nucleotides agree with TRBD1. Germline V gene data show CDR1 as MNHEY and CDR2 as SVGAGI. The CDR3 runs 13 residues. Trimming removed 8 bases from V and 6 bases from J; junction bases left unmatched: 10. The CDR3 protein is CASHGRGSGEQYF. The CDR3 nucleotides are TGTGCCAGCCACGGCAGGGGGTCAGGCGAGCAGTACTTC.

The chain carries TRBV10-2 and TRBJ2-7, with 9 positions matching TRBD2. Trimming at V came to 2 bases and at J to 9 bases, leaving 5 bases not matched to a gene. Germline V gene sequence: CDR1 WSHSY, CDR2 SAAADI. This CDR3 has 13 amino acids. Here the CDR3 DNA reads TGCGCCAGCAGTGAGATCGCGGGAGGGCCGCAGTACTTC. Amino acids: CASSEIAGGPQYF.

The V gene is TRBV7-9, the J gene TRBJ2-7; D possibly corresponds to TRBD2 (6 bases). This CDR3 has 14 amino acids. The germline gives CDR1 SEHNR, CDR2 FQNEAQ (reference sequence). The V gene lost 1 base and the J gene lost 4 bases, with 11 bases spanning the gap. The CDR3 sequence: CASSLVSSGYEQYF. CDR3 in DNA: TGTGCCAGCAGCTTAGTGTCCAGCGGGTACGAGCAGTACTTC.

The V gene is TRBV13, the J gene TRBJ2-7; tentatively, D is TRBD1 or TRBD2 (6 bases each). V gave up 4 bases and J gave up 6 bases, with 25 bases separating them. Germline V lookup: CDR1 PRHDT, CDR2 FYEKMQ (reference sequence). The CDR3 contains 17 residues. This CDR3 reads CASSSNRGRDLSTEQYF. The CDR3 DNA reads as TGTGCCAGCAGCTCCAATCGGGGGCGGGACCTTTCTACCGAGCAGTACTTC.